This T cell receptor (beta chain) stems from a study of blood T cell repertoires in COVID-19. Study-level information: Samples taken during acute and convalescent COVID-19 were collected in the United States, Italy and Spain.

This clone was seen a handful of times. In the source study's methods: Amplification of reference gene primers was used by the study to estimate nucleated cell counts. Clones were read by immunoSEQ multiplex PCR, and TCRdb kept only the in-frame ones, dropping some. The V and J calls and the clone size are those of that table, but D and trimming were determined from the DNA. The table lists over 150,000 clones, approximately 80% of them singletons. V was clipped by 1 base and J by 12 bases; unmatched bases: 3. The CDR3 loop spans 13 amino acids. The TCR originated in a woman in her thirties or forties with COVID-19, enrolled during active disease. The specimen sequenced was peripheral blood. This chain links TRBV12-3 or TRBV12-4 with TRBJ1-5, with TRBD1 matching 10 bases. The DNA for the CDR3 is TGTGCCAGCAGTTTAGTCGGGGACAGGGGCCAGCATTTT. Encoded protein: CASSLVGDRGQHF.